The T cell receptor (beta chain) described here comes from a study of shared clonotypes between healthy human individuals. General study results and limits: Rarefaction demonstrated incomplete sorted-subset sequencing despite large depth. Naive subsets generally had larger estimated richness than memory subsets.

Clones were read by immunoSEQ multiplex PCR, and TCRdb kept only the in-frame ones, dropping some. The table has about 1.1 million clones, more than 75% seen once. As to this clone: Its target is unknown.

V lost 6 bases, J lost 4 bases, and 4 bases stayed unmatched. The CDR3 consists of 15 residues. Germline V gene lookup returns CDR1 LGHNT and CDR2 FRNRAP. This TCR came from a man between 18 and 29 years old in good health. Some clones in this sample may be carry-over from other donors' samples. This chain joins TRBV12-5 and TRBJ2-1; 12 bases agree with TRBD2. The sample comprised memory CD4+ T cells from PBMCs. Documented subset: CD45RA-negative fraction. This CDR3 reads CASGTGLAGYNEQFF. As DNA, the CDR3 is TGTGCTAGTGGAACCGGACTAGCGGGGTACAATGAGCAGTTCTTC.